A selection of T cell receptor beta chains follows, all from one sample in a study of precursors of human CD4 cytotoxic T cells. TCRdb analysed the reads with MiXCR anew, one entry per CDR3 protein. The sample includes 200 to 250 distinct CDR3 sequences, approximately 24% seen only once; the top ten take less than 55%. Material: memory CD4+ T cells from blood (PBMCs). These receptors all come from a human donor in good health. Each CDR3 is given with its conserved first and last residue. Fields, in order: J gene, clone size, V gene, D gene, CDR3 DNA, CDR3 protein. A D gene is named only where the DNA matches it firmly. Expanded clones get a size class; other rows say once, few or many, or leave the size out.

J gene: TRBJ2-3; clone size: .; V gene: TRBV7-8; D gene: .; CDR3 DNA: TGTGCCAGCAGCTTAATACTCACAGATACGCAGTATTTT; CDR3 protein: CASSLILTDTQYF
J gene: TRBJ2-7; clone size: few; V gene: TRBV12-3/TRBV12-4; D gene: TRBD2; CDR3 DNA: TGTGCCAGCAGTCTACAGACTAGCGGGAGGTCGGGAACCTCCTACGAGCAGTACTTC; CDR3 protein: CASSLQTSGRSGTSYEQYF
J gene: TRBJ2-7; clone size: large; V gene: TRBV7-9; D gene: .; CDR3 DNA: TGTGCCAGCAGCTTCGCCGGATCCTACGAGCAGTACTTC; CDR3 protein: CASSFAGSYEQYF
J gene: TRBJ1-4; clone size: .; V gene: TRBV18; D gene: TRBD1; CDR3 DNA: TGTGCCAGCTCACCCCCCGGGACAGGATTTGAAAAACTGTTTTTT; CDR3 protein: CASSPPGTGFEKLFF
J gene: TRBJ1-2; clone size: few; V gene: TRBV6-1; D gene: .; CDR3 DNA: TGTGCCAGCAGTGATTTTCGATGGGGCTACACCTTC; CDR3 protein: CASSDFRWGYTF
J gene: TRBJ2-2; clone size: hyperexpanded; V gene: TRBV24-1; D gene: TRBD1; CDR3 DNA: TGTGCCACCAGTGAACAGGACAGGGGAGTCATCGGGGAGCTGTTTTTT; CDR3 protein: CATSEQDRGVIGELFF
J gene: TRBJ2-3; clone size: .; V gene: TRBV7-3; D gene: .; CDR3 DNA: TGTGCCAGCAGCTTTAGCGGAGCCCGCACAGATACGCAGTATTTT; CDR3 protein: CASSFSGARTDTQYF
J gene: TRBJ2-3; clone size: large; V gene: TRBV27; D gene: TRBD2; CDR3 DNA: TGTGCCAGCAGTCCCCGGACTAGCGGGACTAGCACAGATACGCAGTATTTT; CDR3 protein: CASSPRTSGTSTDTQYF
J gene: TRBJ1-5; clone size: large; V gene: TRBV12-3/TRBV12-4; D gene: .; CDR3 DNA: TGTGCCAGCAGCTGGGGTCAGCCCCAGCATTTT; CDR3 protein: CASSWGQPQHF
J gene: TRBJ2-2; clone size: .; V gene: TRBV6-5; D gene: TRBD2; CDR3 DNA: TGTGCCAGCAGTACCTCCTTTAGCGGGAGGGCGAACGGGGAGCTGATTTTT; CDR3 protein: CASSTSFSGRANGELIF
J gene: TRBJ2-7; clone size: large; V gene: TRBV6-5; D gene: .; CDR3 DNA: TGTGCCAGCAGTTACTCCAACCCGCAGGGGAGGCACGAGCAGTACTTC; CDR3 protein: CASSYSNPQGRHEQYF
J gene: TRBJ1-6; clone size: hyperexpanded; V gene: TRBV2; D gene: .; CDR3 DNA: TGTGCCAGCAGGCCGATGAGGTCGTCCTATAATTCACCCCTCCACTTT; CDR3 protein: CASRPMRSSYNSPLHF
J gene: TRBJ2-4; clone size: once; V gene: TRBV3-1; D gene: TRBD2; CDR3 DNA: TGTGCCAGCAGCCAAGCTCTAGCGGGAGGTGGTAACATTCAGTACTTC; CDR3 protein: CASSQALAGGGNIQYF
J gene: TRBJ1-2; clone size: large; V gene: TRBV7-8; D gene: .; CDR3 DNA: TGTGCCAGCAGCCACGGTCGGGAAGGCTACACCTTC; CDR3 protein: CASSHGREGYTF
J gene: TRBJ2-7; clone size: large; V gene: TRBV5-1; D gene: .; CDR3 DNA: TGCGCCAGCAGCTTGGGTTGGCAGGGTCGGAACGAGCAGTACTTC; CDR3 protein: CASSLGWQGRNEQYF
J gene: TRBJ1-2; clone size: hyperexpanded; V gene: TRBV12-3/TRBV12-4; D gene: .; CDR3 DNA: TGTGCCAGCAGTTTGCCACAGGTCGGACCTAACTATGGCTACACCTTC; CDR3 protein: CASSLPQVGPNYGYTF
J gene: TRBJ2-3; clone size: large; V gene: TRBV14; D gene: .; CDR3 DNA: TGTGCCAGCAGCCCGACCAACCTAGCGCCCGGGGCAGATACGCAGTATTTT; CDR3 protein: CASSPTNLAPGADTQYF
J gene: TRBJ2-2; clone size: large; V gene: TRBV6-5; D gene: .; CDR3 DNA: TGTGCCAGCAGTTACTACAGCACCGGGGAGCTGTTTTTT; CDR3 protein: CASSYYSTGELFF
J gene: TRBJ1-5; clone size: few; V gene: TRBV10-3; D gene: .; CDR3 DNA: TGTGCCATCAGTGAGTCGAGTATTCAGCCCCAGCATTTT; CDR3 protein: CAISESSIQPQHF
J gene: TRBJ1-1; clone size: .; V gene: TRBV6-5; D gene: .; CDR3 DNA: TGTGCCAGCAGTTACAGGGAGTATACTGAAGCTTTCTTT; CDR3 protein: CASSYREYTEAFF
J gene: TRBJ2-7; clone size: .; V gene: TRBV5-1; D gene: TRBD2; CDR3 DNA: TGCGCCAGCAGCATTACCGGGACTAGCGGAGGGTCTTACGAGCAGTACTTC; CDR3 protein: CASSITGTSGGSYEQYF
J gene: TRBJ1-1; clone size: large; V gene: TRBV6-5; D gene: TRBD1; CDR3 DNA: TGTGCCAGCAGTTACTCGCAGGGGGGCAAGAACACTGAAGCTTTCTTT; CDR3 protein: CASSYSQGGKNTEAFF
J gene: TRBJ2-7; clone size: .; V gene: TRBV3-1; D gene: .; CDR3 DNA: TGTGCCAGCAGCCAGAACCCAGGGGTTCACGAGCAGTACTTC; CDR3 protein: CASSQNPGVHEQYF
J gene: TRBJ2-5; clone size: .; V gene: TRBV5-1; D gene: .; CDR3 DNA: TGCGCCAGCACGAGGATGGGAGAGACCCAGTACTTC; CDR3 protein: CASTRMGETQYF
J gene: TRBJ2-6; clone size: large; V gene: TRBV28; D gene: .; CDR3 DNA: TGTGCCAGCAGTTCGCCAGGGGTTCGATTCTCTGGGGCCAACGTCCTGACTTTC; CDR3 protein: CASSSPGVRFSGANVLTF
J gene: TRBJ1-5; clone size: once; V gene: TRBV6-6; D gene: .; CDR3 DNA: TGTGCCAGCAGTTCCAAACAGGGAGGAAGCAATCAGCCCCAGCATTTT; CDR3 protein: CASSSKQGGSNQPQHF
J gene: TRBJ1-2; clone size: large; V gene: TRBV7-2; D gene: TRBD1; CDR3 DNA: TGTGCCAGCAGCTTAAACCCGGGACAGAGGGCGCCTGTTGGTGGCTACACCTTC; CDR3 protein: CASSLNPGQRAPVGGYTF
J gene: TRBJ1-5; clone size: hyperexpanded; V gene: TRBV12-3/TRBV12-4; D gene: .; CDR3 DNA: TGTGCCAGCAGTTTAGGGGGGGGAGGTCAGCCCCAGCATTTT; CDR3 protein: CASSLGGGGQPQHF
J gene: TRBJ1-4; clone size: large; V gene: TRBV9; D gene: .; CDR3 DNA: TGTGCCAGCAGCGCACCCCGAAGTTATCGACAAGACCCAAAATCAACTAATGAAAAACTGTTTTTT; CDR3 protein: CASSAPRSYRQDPKSTNEKLFF
J gene: TRBJ2-7; clone size: few; V gene: TRBV27; D gene: TRBD1; CDR3 DNA: TGTGCCAGCAGGCCTACCGGGACAGGGGGGTTCGAGCAGTACTTC; CDR3 protein: CASRPTGTGGFEQYF
J gene: TRBJ2-1; clone size: .; V gene: TRBV7-2; D gene: .; CDR3 DNA: TGTGCCATCAACCCCCGGCCGTGGAGCGATGAGCAGTTCTTC; CDR3 protein: CAINPRPWSDEQFF
J gene: TRBJ2-4; clone size: large; V gene: TRBV25-1; D gene: .; CDR3 DNA: TGTGCCAGCAGTGAATCAAGAGGGGTCTTGCATCGGAACATTCAGTACTTC; CDR3 protein: CASSESRGVLHRNIQYF
J gene: TRBJ1-1; clone size: .; V gene: TRBV20-1; D gene: .; CDR3 DNA: TGCAGTGCACATGGGGGGAAAAACACTGAAGCTTTCTTT; CDR3 protein: CSAHGGKNTEAFF
J gene: TRBJ2-7; clone size: few; V gene: TRBV27; D gene: TRBD2; CDR3 DNA: TGTGCCAGCAGTTTCTTCCGGACTAGCGGCTCCTACGAGCAGTACTTC; CDR3 protein: CASSFFRTSGSYEQYF
J gene: TRBJ2-4; clone size: large; V gene: TRBV18; D gene: .; CDR3 DNA: TGTGCCAGCTCACCACCGATAAAGGTTTTTAAAAACATTCAGTACTTC; CDR3 protein: CASSPPIKVFKNIQYF
J gene: TRBJ2-1; clone size: few; V gene: TRBV12-3/TRBV12-4; D gene: TRBD2; CDR3 DNA: TGTGCCAGCAGTTTACTTCTAGCGGATTGGTATGAGCAGTTCTTC; CDR3 protein: CASSLLLADWYEQFF
J gene: TRBJ1-2; clone size: large; V gene: TRBV29-1; D gene: .; CDR3 DNA: TGCAGCGTTGAAGTGACCGGATTTTATGGCTACACCTTC; CDR3 protein: CSVEVTGFYGYTF
J gene: TRBJ2-1; clone size: few; V gene: TRBV6-4; D gene: .; CDR3 DNA: TGTGCCAGCAGTGAGAACGGGGGAGACCACAATGAGCAGTTCTTC; CDR3 protein: CASSENGGDHNEQFF
J gene: TRBJ1-1; clone size: large; V gene: TRBV5-1; D gene: .; CDR3 DNA: TGCGCCAGCAGCTTCCGAGGGCGCCTCATGAACACTGAAGCTTTCTTT; CDR3 protein: CASSFRGRLMNTEAFF
J gene: TRBJ1-1; clone size: large; V gene: TRBV20-1; D gene: .; CDR3 DNA: TGCAGTGCTAGAGATAGGGTCAGGGGAAATGAAGCTTTCTTT; CDR3 protein: CSARDRVRGNEAFF